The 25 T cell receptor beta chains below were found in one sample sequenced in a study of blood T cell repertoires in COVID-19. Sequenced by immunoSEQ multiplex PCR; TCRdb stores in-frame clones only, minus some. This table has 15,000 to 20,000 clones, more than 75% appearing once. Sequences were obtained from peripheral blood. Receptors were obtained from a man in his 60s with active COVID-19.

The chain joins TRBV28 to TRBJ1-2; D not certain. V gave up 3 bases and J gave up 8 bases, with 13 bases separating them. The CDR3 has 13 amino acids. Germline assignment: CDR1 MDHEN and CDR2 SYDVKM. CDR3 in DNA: TGTGCCAGCAGTTTTTTTACTTGGCGGGGCTACACCTTC. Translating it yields CASSFFTWRGYTF.

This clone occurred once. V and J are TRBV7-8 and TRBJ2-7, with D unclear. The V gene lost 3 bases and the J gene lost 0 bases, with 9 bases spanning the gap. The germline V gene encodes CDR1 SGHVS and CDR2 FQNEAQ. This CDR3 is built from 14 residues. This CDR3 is CASSFQRSSYEQYF. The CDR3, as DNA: TGTGCCAGCAGCTTCCAAAGGAGCTCCTACGAGCAGTACTTC.

The CDR3 sequence is CASSQGIFGQGLSDTQYF. CDR3 nucleotides: TGCGCCAGCAGCCAAGGCATCTTCGGACAGGGGCTTTCAGATACGCAGTATTTT. V gene TRBV4-1 combines with J gene TRBJ2-3, with 9 bases matching TRBD1. V dropped 1 base and J dropped 4; count of bases not matched to a gene: 12. The CDR3 is 18 residues long. Germline V gene lookup returns CDR1 MGHRA and CDR2 YSYEKL.

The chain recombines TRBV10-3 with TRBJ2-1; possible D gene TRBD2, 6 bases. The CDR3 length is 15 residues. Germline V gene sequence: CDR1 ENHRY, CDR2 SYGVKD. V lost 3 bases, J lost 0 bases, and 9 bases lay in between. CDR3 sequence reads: CAISDGGASYNEQFF. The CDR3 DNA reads TGTGCCATCAGTGATGGAGGGGCCTCCTACAATGAGCAGTTCTTC.

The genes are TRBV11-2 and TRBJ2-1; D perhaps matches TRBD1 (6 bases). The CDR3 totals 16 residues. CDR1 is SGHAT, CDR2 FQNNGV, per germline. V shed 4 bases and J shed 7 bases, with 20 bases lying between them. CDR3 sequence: CASSSPGSLTGNEQFF. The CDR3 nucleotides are TGTGCCAGCAGCTCACCGGGTTCCCTGACAGGAAATGAGCAGTTCTTC. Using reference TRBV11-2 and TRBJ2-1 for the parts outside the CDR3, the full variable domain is EAGVAQSPRYKIIEKRQSVAFWCNPISGHATLYWYQQILGQGPKLLIQFQNNGVVDDSQLPKDRFSAERLKGVDSTLKIQPAKLEDSAVYLCASSSPGSLTGNEQFFGPGTRLTVL.

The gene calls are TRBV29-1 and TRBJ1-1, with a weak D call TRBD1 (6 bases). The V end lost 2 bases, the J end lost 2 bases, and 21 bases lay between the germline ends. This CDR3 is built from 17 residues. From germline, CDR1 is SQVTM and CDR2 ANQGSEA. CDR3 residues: CSVESVPGQSLNTEAFF. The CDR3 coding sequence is TGCAGCGTTGAAAGTGTGCCCGGACAGAGCTTAAACACTGAAGCTTTCTTT.

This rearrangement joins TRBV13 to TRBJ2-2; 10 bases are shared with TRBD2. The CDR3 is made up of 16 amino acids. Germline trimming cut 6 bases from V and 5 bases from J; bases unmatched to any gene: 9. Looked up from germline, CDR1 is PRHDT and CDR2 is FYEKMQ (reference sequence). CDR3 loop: CASRPKPSGGTGELFF. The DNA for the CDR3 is TGTGCCAGCAGACCCAAGCCTAGCGGGGGTACCGGGGAGCTGTTTTTT.

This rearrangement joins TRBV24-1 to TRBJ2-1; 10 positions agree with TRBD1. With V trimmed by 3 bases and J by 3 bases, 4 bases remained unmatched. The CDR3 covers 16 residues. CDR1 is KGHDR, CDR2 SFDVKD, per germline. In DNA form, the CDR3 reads TGTGCCACCAGTGATCCCGGGACAGGGGACTACAATGAGCAGTTCTTC. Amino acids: CATSDPGTGDYNEQFF.

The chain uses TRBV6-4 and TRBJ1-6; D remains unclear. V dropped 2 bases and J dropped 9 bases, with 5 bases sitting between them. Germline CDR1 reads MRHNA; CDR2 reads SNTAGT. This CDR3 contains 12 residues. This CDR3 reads CASSDGSSPLHF. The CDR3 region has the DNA TGTGCCAGCAGTGACGGGAGTTCACCCCTCCACTTT.

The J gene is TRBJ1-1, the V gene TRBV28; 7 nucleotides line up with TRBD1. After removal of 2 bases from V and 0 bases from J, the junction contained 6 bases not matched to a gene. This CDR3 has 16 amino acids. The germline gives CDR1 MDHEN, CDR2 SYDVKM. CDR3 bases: TGTGCCAGCAGTTTAGAAGGGACAGACATGAACACTGAAGCTTTCTTT. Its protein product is CASSLEGTDMNTEAFF.

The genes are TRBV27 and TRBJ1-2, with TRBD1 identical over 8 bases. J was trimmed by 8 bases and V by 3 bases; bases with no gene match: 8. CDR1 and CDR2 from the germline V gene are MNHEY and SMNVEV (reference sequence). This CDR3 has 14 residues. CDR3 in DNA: TGTGCCAGCAGTTTCCAGGGGGCCCTTCGGGGCTACACCTTC. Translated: CASSFQGALRGYTF.

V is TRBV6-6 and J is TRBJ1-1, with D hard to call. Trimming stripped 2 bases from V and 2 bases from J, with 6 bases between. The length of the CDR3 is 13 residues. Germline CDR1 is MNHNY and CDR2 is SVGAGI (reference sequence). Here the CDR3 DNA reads TGTGCCAGCAGTTACCCGGGAAACACTGAAGCTTTCTTT. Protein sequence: CASSYPGNTEAFF.

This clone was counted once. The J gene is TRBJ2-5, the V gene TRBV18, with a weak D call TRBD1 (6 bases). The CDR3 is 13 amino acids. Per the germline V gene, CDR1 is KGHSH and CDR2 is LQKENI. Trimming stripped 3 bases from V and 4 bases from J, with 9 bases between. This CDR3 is CASSPPGAETQYF. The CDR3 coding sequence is TGTGCCAGCTCACCCCCAGGGGCAGAGACCCAGTACTTC.

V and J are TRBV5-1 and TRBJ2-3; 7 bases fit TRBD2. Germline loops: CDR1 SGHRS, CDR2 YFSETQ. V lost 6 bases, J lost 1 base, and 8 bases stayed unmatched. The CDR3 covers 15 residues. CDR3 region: CASTRGDGGTDTQYF. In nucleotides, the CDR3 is TGCGCCAGCACCCGGGGGGATGGGGGCACAGATACGCAGTATTTT.

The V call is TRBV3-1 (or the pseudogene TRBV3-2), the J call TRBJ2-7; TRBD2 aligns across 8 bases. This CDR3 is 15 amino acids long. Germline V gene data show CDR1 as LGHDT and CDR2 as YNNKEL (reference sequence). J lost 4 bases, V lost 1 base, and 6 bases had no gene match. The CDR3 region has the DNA TGTGCCAGCAGCCAAGGGGCCGGGGGGGCTTACGAGCAGTACTTC. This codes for CASSQGAGGAYEQYF.

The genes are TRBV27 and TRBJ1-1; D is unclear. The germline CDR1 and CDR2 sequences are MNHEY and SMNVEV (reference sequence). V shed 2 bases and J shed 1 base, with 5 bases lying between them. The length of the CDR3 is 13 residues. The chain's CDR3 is CASSLVRNTEAFF. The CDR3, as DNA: TGTGCCAGCAGTTTAGTCAGGAACACTGAAGCTTTCTTT.

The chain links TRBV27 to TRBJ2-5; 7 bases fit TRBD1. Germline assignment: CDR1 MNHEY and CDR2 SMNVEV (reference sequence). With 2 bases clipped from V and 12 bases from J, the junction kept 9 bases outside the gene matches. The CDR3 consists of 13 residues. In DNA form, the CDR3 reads TGTGCCAGCAGTTTAAAACCGGGACAGCCCAAGTACTTC. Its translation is CASSLKPGQPKYF.

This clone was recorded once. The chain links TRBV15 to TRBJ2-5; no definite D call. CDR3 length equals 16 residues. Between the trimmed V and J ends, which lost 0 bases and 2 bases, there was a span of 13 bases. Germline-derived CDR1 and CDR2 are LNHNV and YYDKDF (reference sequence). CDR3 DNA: TGTGCCACCAGCAGAGATACCATGGCGGCACAAGAGACCCAGTACTTC. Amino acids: CATSRDTMAAQETQYF.

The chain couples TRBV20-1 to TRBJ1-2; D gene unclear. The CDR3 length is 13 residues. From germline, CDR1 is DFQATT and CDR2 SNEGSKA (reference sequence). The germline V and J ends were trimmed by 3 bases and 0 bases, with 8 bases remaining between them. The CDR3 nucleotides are TGCAGTGCTAGTGTAGTCACTAACTATGGCTACACCTTC. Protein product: CSASVVTNYGYTF.

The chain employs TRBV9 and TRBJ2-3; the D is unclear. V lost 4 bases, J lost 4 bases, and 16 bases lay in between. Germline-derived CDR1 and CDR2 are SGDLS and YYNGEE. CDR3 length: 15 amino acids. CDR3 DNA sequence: TGTGCCAGCAGCCCCCTAGGTTCCGGAGCAGATACGCAGTATTTT. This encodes CASSPLGSGADTQYF.

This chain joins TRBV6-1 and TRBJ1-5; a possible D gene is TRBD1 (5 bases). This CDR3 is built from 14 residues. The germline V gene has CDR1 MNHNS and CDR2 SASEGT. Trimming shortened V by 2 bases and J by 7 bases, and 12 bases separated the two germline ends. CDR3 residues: CASSEKSGVQPQHF. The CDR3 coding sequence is TGTGCCAGCAGTGAAAAGTCGGGGGTACAGCCCCAGCATTTT.

CDR3 sequence (DNA): TGTGCCAGCAGCCAAATGGGGGGGGGACAAGCTGAAGCTTTCTTT. The encoded protein is CASSQMGGGQAEAFF. This chain connects TRBV3-1 (or the pseudogene TRBV3-2) to TRBJ1-1; D might be TRBD1 (6 bases). The CDR3 runs to 15 residues. CDR1 and CDR2 (germline): LGHDT, YNNKEL (reference sequence). Trimming removed 2 bases from V and 6 bases from J, with 16 bases in between.

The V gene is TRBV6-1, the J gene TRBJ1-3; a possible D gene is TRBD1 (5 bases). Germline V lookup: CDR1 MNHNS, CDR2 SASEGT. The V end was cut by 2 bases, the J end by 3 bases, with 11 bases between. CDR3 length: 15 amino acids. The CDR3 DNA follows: TGTGCCAGCAGTGAACAACTCAGGGATGGAAACACCATATATTTT. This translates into CASSEQLRDGNTIYF.

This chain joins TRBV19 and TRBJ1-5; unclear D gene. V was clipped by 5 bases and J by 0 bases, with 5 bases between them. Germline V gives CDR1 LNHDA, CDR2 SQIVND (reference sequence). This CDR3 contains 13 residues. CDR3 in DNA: TGTGCCAGTAGTGAGAATAGCAATCAGCCCCAGCATTTT. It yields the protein CASSENSNQPQHF.

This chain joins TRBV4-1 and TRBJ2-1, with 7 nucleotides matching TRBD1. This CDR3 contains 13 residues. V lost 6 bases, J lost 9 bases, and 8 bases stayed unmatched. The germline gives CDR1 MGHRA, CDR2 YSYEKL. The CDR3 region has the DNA TGCGCCAGCAGTCGCCTAGGGACAGCTGAGCAGTTCTTC. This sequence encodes CASSRLGTAEQFF.